This T cell receptor beta chain was observed in a study of cytomegalovirus exposure and HLA in healthy donors. The primer mix had 60 Vbeta and 13 Jbeta primers. Generated by immunoSEQ multiplex PCR, the TCRdb table keeps only in-frame clones and is missing some. The repertoire holds approximately 79,000 clones, with 77% as singletons. This CDR3 contains 14 residues. With 7 bases clipped from V and 2 bases from J, the junction kept 9 bases outside the gene matches. The V gene's germline CDR1 is SQVTM and CDR2 ANQGSEA. Sample: PBMCs. The clonotype was recovered from a boy younger than 18 in good health and CMV-seronegative. The chain is built from TRBV29-1 and TRBJ2-7; TRBD1 agrees at 9 bases. This CDR3 is CSARLGTGTYEQYF. CDR3 nucleotides: TGCAGCGCCCGCCTTGGGACAGGGACCTACGAGCAGTACTTC.